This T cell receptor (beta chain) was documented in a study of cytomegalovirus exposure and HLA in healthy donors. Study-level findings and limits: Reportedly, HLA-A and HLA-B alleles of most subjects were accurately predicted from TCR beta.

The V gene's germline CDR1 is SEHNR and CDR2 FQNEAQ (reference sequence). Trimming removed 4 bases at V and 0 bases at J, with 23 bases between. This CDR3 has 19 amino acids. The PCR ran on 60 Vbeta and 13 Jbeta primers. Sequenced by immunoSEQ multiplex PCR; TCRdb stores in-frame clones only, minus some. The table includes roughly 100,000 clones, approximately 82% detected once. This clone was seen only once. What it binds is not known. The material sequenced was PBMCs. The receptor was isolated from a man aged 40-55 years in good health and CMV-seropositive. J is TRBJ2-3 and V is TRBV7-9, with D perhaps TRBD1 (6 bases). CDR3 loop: CASSSPPGAAFTSTDTQYF. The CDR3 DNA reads TGTGCCAGCAGCTCCCCGCCAGGGGCAGCATTTACTAGCACAGATACGCAGTATTTT.